This TCR beta chain originates from a study of response to subunit inactivated influenza vaccine (dated by TCRdb to between 2017 and 2018). Some background on the complete study: The study used deep quantitative T cell receptor repertoire profiling to track responses to a trivalent subunit inactivated influenza vaccine. Study-level results and caveats: The authors suggested that each seasonal influenza vaccination may recruit only a limited number of new T cells.

The library was made by RT-PCR. The reads were generated on an Illumina HiSeq 2500. TCRdb handled the public reads itself, with Q25 trimming in fastp and clone calling in MiXCR, and kept productive beta chains. Entries that share a CDR3 protein sequence are merged under the most common genes and DNA. Across this sample there are about 520,000 distinct CDR3 sequences, with roughly 23% seen only once. The ten largest account for 1.5% to 2% of the sample. About this clonotype: Its recognized antigen is unknown. There are no base qualities to consult, and no much larger clone falls within one base.

The germline V gene (reference sequence) yields DFQATT for CDR1 and SNEGSKA for CDR2. V is pruned by 6 bases and J by 6 bases, leaving 11 bases of the junction without a gene match. The CDR3 numbers 14 residues from cysteine through phenylalanine. The only DNA kept is the CDR3, 42 bases in frame from the first base. Here the chain combines TRBV20-1 and TRBJ2-1; TRBD1 aligns with 7 central bases. This TCR was recovered from a man aged 50-59 years who received an inactivated influenza vaccine. Donor details come from another sample of the same person, matched by shared clones. This specimen consisted of CD4+ T cells sorted from PBMCs, obtained less than 6 days after vaccination. The CDR3 corresponds to CSAYIQGKGNEQFF. The base sequence is TGCAGTGCCTATATACAGGGGAAGGGCAATGAGCAGTTCTTC.